Each of the 2 T cell receptor beta chains below was sequenced from the same sample in a study of T cell changes during pregnancy in multiple sclerosis (dated by TCRdb to the late 2010s). The library was built by means of the immunoSEQ multiplex PCR assay. Imported from immuneACCESS, the table was reduced by TCRdb to in-frame sequences with V and J called. These copies leave out some clones; in studies compared against another copy, an unresolved V gene accounts for under half, and the cause of the remainder is not known. The sample table holds about 77,000 clones, of which about 88% were seen once. The ten largest clones represent approximately 1.9% of the sample. This specimen was peripheral blood, taken before pregnancy. The receptors here all came from a female donor with multiple sclerosis, enrolled in a pregnancy study.

This rearrangement joins TRBV6-5 to TRBJ1-2; 7 nucleotides agree with TRBD1. The germline gives CDR1 MNHEY, CDR2 SVGAGI. The CDR3 covers 13 residues. Trimming removed 4 bases from V and 4 bases from J; junction bases left unmatched: 3. The CDR3 DNA is TGTGCCAGCAGTTTGGGACAGATCTATGGCTACACCTTC. Translated: CASSLGQIYGYTF.

In its sample, this clone was seen once. This chain links TRBV9 with TRBJ1-4, with D tentatively TRBD1 (6 bases). Germline CDR1 and CDR2: SGDLS and YYNGEE. This CDR3 has 15 amino acids. V lost 0 bases and J lost 8, with 14 bases in between. In DNA form, the CDR3 reads TGTGCCAGCAGCGTAGGCCCAGGGGAGGGCGAAAAACTGTTTTTT. It translates to CASSVGPGEGEKLFF.